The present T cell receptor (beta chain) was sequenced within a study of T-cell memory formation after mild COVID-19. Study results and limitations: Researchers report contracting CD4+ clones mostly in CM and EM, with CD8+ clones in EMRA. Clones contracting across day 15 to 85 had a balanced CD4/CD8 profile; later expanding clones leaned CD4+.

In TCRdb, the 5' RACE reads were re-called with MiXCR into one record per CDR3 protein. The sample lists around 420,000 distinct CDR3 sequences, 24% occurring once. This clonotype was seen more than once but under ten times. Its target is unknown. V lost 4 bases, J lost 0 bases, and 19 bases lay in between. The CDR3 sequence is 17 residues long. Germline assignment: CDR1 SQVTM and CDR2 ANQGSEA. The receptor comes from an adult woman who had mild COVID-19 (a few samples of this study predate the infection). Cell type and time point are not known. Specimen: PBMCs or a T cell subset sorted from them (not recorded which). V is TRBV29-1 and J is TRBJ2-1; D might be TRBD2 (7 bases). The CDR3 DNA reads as TGCAGCGTTGTCGTTGGCGCGGGGGCCATCTCCTACAATGAGCAGTTCTTC. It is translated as CSVVVGAGAISYNEQFF.